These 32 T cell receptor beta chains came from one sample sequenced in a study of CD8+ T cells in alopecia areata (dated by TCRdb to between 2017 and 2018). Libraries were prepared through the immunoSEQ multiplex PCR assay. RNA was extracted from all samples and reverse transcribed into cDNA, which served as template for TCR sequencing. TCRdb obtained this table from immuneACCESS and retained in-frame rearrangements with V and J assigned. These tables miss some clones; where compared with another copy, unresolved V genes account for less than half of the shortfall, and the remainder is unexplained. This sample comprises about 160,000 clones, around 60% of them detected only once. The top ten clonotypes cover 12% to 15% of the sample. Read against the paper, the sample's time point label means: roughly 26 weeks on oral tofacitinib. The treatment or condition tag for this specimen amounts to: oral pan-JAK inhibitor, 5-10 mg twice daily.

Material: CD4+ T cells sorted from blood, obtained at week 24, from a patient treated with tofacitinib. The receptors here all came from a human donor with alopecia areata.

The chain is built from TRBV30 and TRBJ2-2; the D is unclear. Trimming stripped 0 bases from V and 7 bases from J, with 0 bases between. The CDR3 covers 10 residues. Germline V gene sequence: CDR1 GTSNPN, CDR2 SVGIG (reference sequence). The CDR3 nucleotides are TGTGCCTGGAGTGTCGGGGAGCTGTTTTTT. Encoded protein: CAWSVGELFF.

CDR3 amino acids: CSGIQGGNTEAFF. CDR3 nucleotides: TGCAGCGGGATACAGGGGGGGAACACTGAAGCTTTCTTT. The V and J genes are TRBV29-1 and TRBJ1-1; 8 bases align to TRBD1. Germline CDR1 SQVTM, CDR2 ANQGSEA. This CDR3 comprises 13 residues. J gave up 1 base and V 7 bases, and 5 bases lay outside the gene matches.

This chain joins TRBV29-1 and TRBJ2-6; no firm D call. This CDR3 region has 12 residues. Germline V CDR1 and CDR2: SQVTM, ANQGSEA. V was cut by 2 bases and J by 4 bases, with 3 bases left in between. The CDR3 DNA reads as TGCAGCGTTGAAACAGGGGCCAACGTCCTGACTTTC. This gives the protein CSVETGANVLTF.

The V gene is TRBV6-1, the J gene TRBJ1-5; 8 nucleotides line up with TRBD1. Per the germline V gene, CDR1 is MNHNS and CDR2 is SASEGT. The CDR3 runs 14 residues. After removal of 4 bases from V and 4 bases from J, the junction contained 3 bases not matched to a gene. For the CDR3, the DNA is TGTGCCAGCAGTGCGACAGGGGATAATCAGCCCCAGCATTTT. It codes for CASSATGDNQPQHF.

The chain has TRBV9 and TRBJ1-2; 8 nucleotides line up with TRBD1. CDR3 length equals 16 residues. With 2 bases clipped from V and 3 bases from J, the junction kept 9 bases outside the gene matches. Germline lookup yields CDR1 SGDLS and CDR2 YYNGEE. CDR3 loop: CASSVGQAGGHYGYTF. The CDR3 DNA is TGTGCCAGCAGCGTTGGACAGGCAGGGGGCCACTATGGCTACACCTTC.

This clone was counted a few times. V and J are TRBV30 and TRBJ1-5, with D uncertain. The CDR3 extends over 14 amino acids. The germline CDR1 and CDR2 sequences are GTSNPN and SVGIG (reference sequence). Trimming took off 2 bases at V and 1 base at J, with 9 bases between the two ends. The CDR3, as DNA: TGTGCCTGGAGTAAAGACAACAGCAATCAGCCCCAGCATTTT. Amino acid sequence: CAWSKDNSNQPQHF.

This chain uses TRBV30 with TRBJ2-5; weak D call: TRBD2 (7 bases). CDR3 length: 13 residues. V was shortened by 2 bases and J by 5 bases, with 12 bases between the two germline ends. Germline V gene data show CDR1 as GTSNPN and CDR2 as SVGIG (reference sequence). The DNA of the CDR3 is TGTGCCTGGAGTCTGAAGGGGGGGGAGACCCAGTACTTC. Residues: CAWSLKGGETQYF. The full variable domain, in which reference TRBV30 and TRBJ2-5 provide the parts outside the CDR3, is SQTIHQWPATLVQPVGSPLSLECTVEGTSNPNLYWYRQAAGRGLQLLFYSVGIGQISSEVPQNLSASRPQDRQFILSSKKLLLSDSGFYLCAWSLKGGETQYFGPGTRLLVL.

CDR3 nucleotide sequence: TGCAGCGTTGCCGAGAACTATGGCTACACCTTC. This translates into CSVAENYGYTF. This chain uses TRBV29-1 with TRBJ1-2; no clear D. Germline CDR1 SQVTM, CDR2 ANQGSEA. Trimming left V 4 bases short and J 2 bases short, with 5 bases between. This CDR3 spans 11 amino acids. The full variable domain, with the rest looked up from reference TRBV29-1 and TRBJ1-2, is SAVISQKPSRDICQRGTSLTIQCQVDSQVTMMFWYRQQPGQSLTLIATANQGSEATYESGFVIDKFPISRPNLTFSTLTVSNMSPEDSSIYLCSVAENYGYTFGSGTRLTVV.

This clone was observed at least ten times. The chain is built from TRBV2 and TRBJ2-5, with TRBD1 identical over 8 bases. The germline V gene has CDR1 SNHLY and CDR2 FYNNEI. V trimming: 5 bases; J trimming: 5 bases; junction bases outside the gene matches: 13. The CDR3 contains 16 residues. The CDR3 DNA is TGTGCCAGCAGTCCATCCCAATACAGGGGGATGGAGACCCAGTACTTC. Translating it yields CASSPSQYRGMETQYF.

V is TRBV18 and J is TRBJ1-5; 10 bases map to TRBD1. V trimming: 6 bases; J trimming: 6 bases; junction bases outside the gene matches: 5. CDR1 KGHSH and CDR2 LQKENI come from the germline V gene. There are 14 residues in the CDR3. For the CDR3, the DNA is TGTGCCAGCTCGCCTGACAGGGGGCTTCAGCCCCAGCATTTT. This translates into CASSPDRGLQPQHF. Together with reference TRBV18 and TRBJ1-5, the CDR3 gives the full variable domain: NAGVMQNPRHLVRRRGQEARLRCSPMKGHSHVYWYRQLPEEGLKFMVYLQKENIIDESGMPKERFSAEFPKEGPSILRIQQVVRGDSAAYFCASSPDRGLQPQHFGDGTRLSIL.

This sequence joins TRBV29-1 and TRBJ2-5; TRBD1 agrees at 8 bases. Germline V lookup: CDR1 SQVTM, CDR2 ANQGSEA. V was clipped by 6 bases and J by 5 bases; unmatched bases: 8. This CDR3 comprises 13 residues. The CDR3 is CSVAGQGMETQYF. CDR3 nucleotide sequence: TGCAGCGTGGCCGGACAGGGAATGGAGACCCAGTACTTC.

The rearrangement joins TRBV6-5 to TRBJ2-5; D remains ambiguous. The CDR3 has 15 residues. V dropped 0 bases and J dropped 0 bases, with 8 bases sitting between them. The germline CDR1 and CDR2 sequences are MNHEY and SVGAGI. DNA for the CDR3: TGTGCCAGCAGTTACTCGGTCACTAACCAAGAGACCCAGTACTTC. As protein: CASSYSVTNQETQYF.

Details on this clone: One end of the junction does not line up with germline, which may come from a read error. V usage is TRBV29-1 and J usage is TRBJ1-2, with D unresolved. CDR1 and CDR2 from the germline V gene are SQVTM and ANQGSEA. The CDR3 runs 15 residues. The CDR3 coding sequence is TGCAGCGTTCAAGATTCTGGATTTACTAACTATGGCTACACCTTC. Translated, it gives CSVQDSGFTNYGYTF.

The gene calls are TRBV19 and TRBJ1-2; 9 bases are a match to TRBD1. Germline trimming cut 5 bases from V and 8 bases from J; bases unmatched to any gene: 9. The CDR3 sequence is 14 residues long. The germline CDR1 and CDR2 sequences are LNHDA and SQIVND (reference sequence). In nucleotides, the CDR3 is TGTGCCAGTAGTGTCCCAGGGGGGACAGGGGGCTACACCTTC. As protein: CASSVPGGTGGYTF.

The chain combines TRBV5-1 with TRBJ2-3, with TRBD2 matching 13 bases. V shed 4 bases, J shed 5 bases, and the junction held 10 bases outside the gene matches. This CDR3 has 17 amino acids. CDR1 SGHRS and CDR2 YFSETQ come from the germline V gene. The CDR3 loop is CASSPRGTSGAGDTQYF. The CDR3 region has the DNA TGCGCCAGCAGCCCGAGGGGGACTAGCGGGGCGGGAGATACGCAGTATTTT.

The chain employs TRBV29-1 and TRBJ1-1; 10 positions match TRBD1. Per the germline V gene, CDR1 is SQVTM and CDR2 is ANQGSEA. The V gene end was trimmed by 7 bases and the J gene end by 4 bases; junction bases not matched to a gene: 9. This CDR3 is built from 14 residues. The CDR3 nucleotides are TGCAGCGGATTTCGACAGGGGGCGTCCACTGAAGCTTTCTTT. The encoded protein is CSGFRQGASTEAFF.

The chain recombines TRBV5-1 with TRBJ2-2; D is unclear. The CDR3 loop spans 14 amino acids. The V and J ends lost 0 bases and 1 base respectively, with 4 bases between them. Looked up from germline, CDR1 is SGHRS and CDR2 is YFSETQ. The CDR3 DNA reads TGCGCCAGCAGCTTGGCGGGGAACACCGGGGAGCTGTTTTTT. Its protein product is CASSLAGNTGELFF.

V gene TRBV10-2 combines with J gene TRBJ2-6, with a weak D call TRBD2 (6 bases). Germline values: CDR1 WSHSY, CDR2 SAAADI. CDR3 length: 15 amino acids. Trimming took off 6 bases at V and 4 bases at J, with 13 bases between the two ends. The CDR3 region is CASRGLAPGANVLTF. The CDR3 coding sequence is TGCGCCAGCAGGGGGCTAGCGCCCGGGGCCAACGTCCTGACTTTC.

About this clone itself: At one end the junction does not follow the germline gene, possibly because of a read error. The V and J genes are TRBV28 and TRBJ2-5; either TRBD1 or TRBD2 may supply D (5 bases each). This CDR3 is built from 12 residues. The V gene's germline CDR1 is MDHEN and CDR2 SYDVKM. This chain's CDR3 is CASSLGTYEQHF. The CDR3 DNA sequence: TGTGCCAGCAGCCTTGGGACCTACGAGCAGCACTTC.

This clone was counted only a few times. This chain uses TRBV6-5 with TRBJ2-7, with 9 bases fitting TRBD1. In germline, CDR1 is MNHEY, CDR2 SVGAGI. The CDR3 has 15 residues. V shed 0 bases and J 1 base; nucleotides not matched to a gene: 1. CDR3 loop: CASSYSGTGSYEQYF. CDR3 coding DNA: TGTGCCAGCAGTTACTCCGGGACAGGGTCCTACGAGCAGTACTTC.

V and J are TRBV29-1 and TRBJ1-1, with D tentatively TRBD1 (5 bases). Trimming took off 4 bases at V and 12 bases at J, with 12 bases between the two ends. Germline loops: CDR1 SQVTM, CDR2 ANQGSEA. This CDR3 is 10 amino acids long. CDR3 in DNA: TGCAGCGTTGGGGGCAGGGTTACTTTCTTT. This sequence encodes CSVGGRVTFF.

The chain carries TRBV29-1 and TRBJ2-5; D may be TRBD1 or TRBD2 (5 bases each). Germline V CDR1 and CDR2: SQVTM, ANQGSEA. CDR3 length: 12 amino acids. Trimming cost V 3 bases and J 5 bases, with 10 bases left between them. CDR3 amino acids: CSVEGPFETQYF. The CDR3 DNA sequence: TGCAGCGTTGAGGGACCATTTGAGACCCAGTACTTC.

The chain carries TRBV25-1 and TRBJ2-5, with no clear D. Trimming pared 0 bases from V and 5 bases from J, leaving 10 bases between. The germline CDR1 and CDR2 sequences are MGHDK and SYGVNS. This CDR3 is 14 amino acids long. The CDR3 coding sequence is TGTGCCAGCAGTGAATATGGTCGAGTTGAGACCCAGTACTTC. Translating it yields CASSEYGRVETQYF.

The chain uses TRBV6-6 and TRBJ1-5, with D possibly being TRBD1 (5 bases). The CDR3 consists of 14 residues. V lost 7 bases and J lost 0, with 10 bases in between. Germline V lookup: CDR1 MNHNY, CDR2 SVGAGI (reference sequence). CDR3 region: CASTHRYSNQPQHF. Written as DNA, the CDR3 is TGTGCCAGCACCCACAGGTATAGCAATCAGCCCCAGCATTTT.

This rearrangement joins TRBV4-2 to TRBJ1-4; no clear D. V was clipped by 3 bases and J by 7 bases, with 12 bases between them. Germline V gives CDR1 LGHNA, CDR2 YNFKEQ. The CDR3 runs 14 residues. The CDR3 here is CASSQTGKGEKLFF. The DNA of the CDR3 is TGTGCCAGCAGCCAGACGGGGAAGGGTGAAAAACTGTTTTTT.

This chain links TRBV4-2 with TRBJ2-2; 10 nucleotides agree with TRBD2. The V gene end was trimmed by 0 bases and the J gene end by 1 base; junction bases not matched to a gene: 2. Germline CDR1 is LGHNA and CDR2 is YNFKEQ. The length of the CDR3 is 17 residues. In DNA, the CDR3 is TGTGCCAGCAGCCAAGATGTAGCGGGGGGGAACACCGGGGAGCTGTTTTTT. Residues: CASSQDVAGGNTGELFF.

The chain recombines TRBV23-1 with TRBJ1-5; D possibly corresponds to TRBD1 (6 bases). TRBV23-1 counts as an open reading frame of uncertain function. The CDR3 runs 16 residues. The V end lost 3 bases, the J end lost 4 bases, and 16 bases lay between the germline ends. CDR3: CASSHPPGTPNQPQHF. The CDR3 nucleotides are TGCGCCAGCAGTCACCCCCCCGGGACACCGAATCAGCCCCAGCATTTT.

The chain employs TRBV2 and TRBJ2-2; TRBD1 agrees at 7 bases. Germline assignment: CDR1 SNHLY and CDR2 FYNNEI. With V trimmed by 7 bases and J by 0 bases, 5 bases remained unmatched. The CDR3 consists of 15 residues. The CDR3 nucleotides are TGTGCCAGCAACGGACAGGCCTCGAACACCGGGGAGCTGTTTTTT. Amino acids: CASNGQASNTGELFF. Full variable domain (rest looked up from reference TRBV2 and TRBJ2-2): EPEVTQTPSHQVTQMGQEVILRCVPISNHLYFYWYRQILGQKVEFLVSFYNNEISEKSEIFDDQFSVERPDGSNFTLKIRSTKLEDSAMYFCASNGQASNTGELFFGEGSRLTVL.

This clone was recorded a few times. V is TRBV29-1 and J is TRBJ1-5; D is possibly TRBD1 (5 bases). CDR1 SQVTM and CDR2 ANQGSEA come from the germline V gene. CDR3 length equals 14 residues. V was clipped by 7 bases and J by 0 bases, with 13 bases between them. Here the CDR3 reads CSARWGDSNQPQHF. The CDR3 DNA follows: TGCAGCGCCCGATGGGGGGATAGCAATCAGCCCCAGCATTTT.

The CDR3 nucleotides read TGTGCCAGCACCCCGACGGTATTGGGCAATCAGCCCCAGCATTTT. This encodes CASTPTVLGNQPQHF. V and J are TRBV6-1 and TRBJ1-5; no reliable D call. The CDR3 totals 15 residues. The V end lost 7 bases, the J end lost 2 bases, and 15 bases lay between the germline ends. The germline CDR1 and CDR2 sequences are MNHNS and SASEGT.

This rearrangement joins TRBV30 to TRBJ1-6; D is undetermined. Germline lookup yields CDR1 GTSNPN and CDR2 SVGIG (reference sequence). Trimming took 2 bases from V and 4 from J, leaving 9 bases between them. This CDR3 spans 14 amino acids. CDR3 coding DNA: TGTGCCTGGAGTCCCCCAGGTTATAATTCACCCCTCCACTTT. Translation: CAWSPPGYNSPLHF.

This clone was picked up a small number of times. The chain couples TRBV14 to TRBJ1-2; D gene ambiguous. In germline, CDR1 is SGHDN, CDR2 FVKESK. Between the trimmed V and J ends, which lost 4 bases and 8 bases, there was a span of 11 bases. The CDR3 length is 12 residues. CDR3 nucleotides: TGTGCCAGCAGCCCACTCCCCGGCGGCTACACCTTC. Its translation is CASSPLPGGYTF.